Below, 17 T cell receptor beta chains from the same sample are listed, as sequenced in a study of shared clonotypes between healthy human individuals. Generated by immunoSEQ multiplex PCR, the TCRdb table keeps only in-frame clones and is missing some. Of about 2.3 million clones listed, more than 85% are singletons. The specimen was naive CD4+ T cells from PBMCs. Subset: CD45RA+ positively selected. These receptors all stem from a man aged 18 to 30 in good health. Some clones in this sample may be carry-over from other donors' samples.

The chain joins TRBV30 to TRBJ1-2, with D hard to call. V lost 0 bases and J lost 8, with 10 bases in between. This CDR3 is 12 amino acids long. CDR1 and CDR2 (germline): GTSNPN, SVGIG (reference sequence). CDR3 in amino acids: CAWSVLLRGYTF. The CDR3 DNA reads TGTGCCTGGAGTGTACTGTTGAGGGGCTACACCTTC.

The gene calls are TRBV19 and TRBJ1-1; D is undetermined. The V end was cut by 10 bases, the J end by 1 base, with 19 bases between. CDR3 size: 15 residues. CDR1 and CDR2 (germline): LNHDA, SQIVND (reference sequence). The CDR3 loop reads CATLGGQTSNTEAFF. As DNA, the CDR3 is TGTGCCACCCTAGGCGGGCAAACATCGAACACTGAAGCTTTCTTT.

The chain is built from TRBV6-1 and TRBJ2-2; D is unclear. Germline lookup yields CDR1 MNHNS and CDR2 SASEGT. The germline V and J ends were trimmed by 8 bases and 4 bases, with 8 bases remaining between them. This CDR3 is built from 12 residues. DNA for the CDR3: TGTGCCAGCGCCTATGGCACCGGGGAGCTGTTTTTT. This translates into CASAYGTGELFF.

The genes are TRBV18 and TRBJ1-3; no clear D. CDR1 is KGHSH, CDR2 LQKENI, per germline. Trimming left V 6 bases short and J 0 bases short, with 12 bases between. CDR3 length: 15 amino acids. The CDR3 spells CASSEGIPSGNTIYF. CDR3 DNA: TGTGCCAGCTCGGAGGGAATCCCCTCTGGAAACACCATATATTTT.

V gene TRBV18 combines with J gene TRBJ2-1, with TRBD2 matching 9 bases. The length of the CDR3 is 14 residues. Trimming took 6 bases from V and 10 from J; bases not matched to a gene: 10. CDR1 and CDR2 from the germline V gene are KGHSH and LQKENI. In DNA form, the CDR3 reads TGTGCCAGCTCCGGGCTAGCGGGGACCCAGGAGCAGTTCTTC. Translation gives CASSGLAGTQEQFF.

The V and J genes are TRBV6-1 and TRBJ1-3; D remains unclear. Trimming removed 1 base from V and 2 bases from J, with 15 bases in between. The CDR3 loop spans 17 amino acids. The germline CDR1 and CDR2 sequences are MNHNS and SASEGT. CDR3 amino acids: CASSEGWTLAPGNTIYF. The CDR3 region has the DNA TGTGCCAGCAGTGAAGGCTGGACCCTAGCACCTGGAAACACCATATATTTT.

V and J are TRBV28 and TRBJ2-5; 7 bases match TRBD1. Germline lookup yields CDR1 MDHEN and CDR2 SYDVKM. The CDR3 totals 14 residues. Trimming cost V 3 bases and J 5 bases; bases outside gene matches: 6. CDR3 nucleotide sequence: TGTGCCAGCAGTTTTGGACAGGCGCGGGAGACCCAGTACTTC. Amino acid sequence: CASSFGQARETQYF.

The V gene is TRBV10-3, the J gene TRBJ2-5; D may be TRBD2 (6 bases). V was shortened by 1 base and J by 11 bases, with 14 bases between the two germline ends. The CDR3 consists of 13 residues. Germline assignment: CDR1 ENHRY and CDR2 SYGVKD. The CDR3 loop reads CAISEFSSGEQYF. In DNA form, the CDR3 reads TGTGCCATCAGTGAGTTCAGTTCGGGAGAGCAGTACTTC.

The V gene is TRBV15, the J gene TRBJ1-2; D is unclear. With 0 bases removed from V and 5 bases from J, the gap between germline ends came to 10 bases. In germline, CDR1 is LNHNV, CDR2 YYDKDF (reference sequence). The CDR3 has 14 residues. The CDR3 reads CATSRELAAYGYTF. The CDR3 nucleotides read TGTGCCACCAGCAGAGAGTTGGCAGCTTATGGCTACACCTTC.

The chain has TRBV7-2 and TRBJ2-7; D gene ambiguous. Germline V gene data show CDR1 as SGHTA and CDR2 as FQGNSA. This CDR3 has 16 amino acids. Trimming cost V 1 base and J 2 bases, with 15 bases left between them. As DNA, the CDR3 is TGTGCCAGCAGCTTAGTAGGTACTCCTAGTACCTACGAGCAGTACTTC. The encoded protein is CASSLVGTPSTYEQYF.

The chain combines TRBV2 with TRBJ2-2; perhaps TRBD2 as D (7 bases). The CDR3 has 17 residues. With 5 bases removed from V and 6 bases from J, the gap between germline ends came to 22 bases. Looked up from germline, CDR1 is SNHLY and CDR2 is FYNNEI. The CDR3 region has the DNA TGTGCCAGCAGTTACTTACTCGGGGGGCGATCGTCCGGGGAGCTGTTTTTT. Encoded protein: CASSYLLGGRSSGELFF.

J is TRBJ2-1 and V is TRBV2; the D is unclear. Per the germline V gene, CDR1 is SNHLY and CDR2 is FYNNEI. This CDR3 comprises 10 residues. V was shortened by 5 bases and J by 15 bases, with 11 bases between the two germline ends. CDR3 nucleotide sequence: TGTGCCAGCAGTATGGCAGTTCTGTTCTTC. Protein sequence: CASSMAVLFF.

The J gene is TRBJ2-7, the V gene TRBV2, with D perhaps assigned TRBD1 or TRBD2 (5 bases each). Looked up from germline, CDR1 is SNHLY and CDR2 is FYNNEI. V was pared by 8 bases and J by 2 bases, with 7 bases between. The CDR3 covers 11 residues. The CDR3 nucleotides read TGTGCCAGCGGGGGTCCCTACGAGCAGTACTTC. Translating gives CASGGPYEQYF. Variable domain in full (rest from reference TRBV2 and TRBJ2-7): EPEVTQTPSHQVTQMGQEVILRCVPISNHLYFYWYRQILGQKVEFLVSFYNNEISEKSEIFDDQFSVERPDGSNFTLKIRSTKLEDSAMYFCASGGPYEQYFGPGTRLTVT.

The chain carries TRBV30 and TRBJ1-3; the D is unclear. From germline, CDR1 is GTSNPN and CDR2 SVGIG (reference sequence). CDR3 length: 14 residues. The germline V and J ends were trimmed by 0 bases and 4 bases, with 10 bases remaining between them. CDR3 loop: CAWSVSSTGNTIYF. The CDR3 nucleotides are TGTGCCTGGAGTGTAAGTTCTACCGGAAACACCATATATTTT.

J is TRBJ2-1 and V is TRBV11-3; 7 bases align to TRBD2. The germline gives CDR1 SGHNT, CDR2 YENEEA. The CDR3 totals 12 residues. V dropped 5 bases and J dropped 10; count of bases not matched to a gene: 5. The CDR3 DNA reads as TGTGCCAGCAGCCGGGACTATTGGGAGCAGTTCTTC. Amino acids: CASSRDYWEQFF.

This CDR3 reads CSVEGQGNSGANVLTF. In DNA form, the CDR3 reads TGCAGCGTTGAGGGACAGGGGAACTCTGGGGCCAACGTCCTGACTTTC. This chain joins TRBV29-1 and TRBJ2-6; 10 nucleotides match TRBD1. Germline CDR1 is SQVTM and CDR2 is ANQGSEA. J was trimmed by 0 bases and V by 3 bases; bases with no gene match: 2. The CDR3 has 16 amino acids.

V and J are TRBV10-3 and TRBJ1-4; tentative D call: TRBD1 (5 bases). V gave up 5 bases and J gave up 0 bases, with 10 bases separating them. The length of the CDR3 is 15 residues. Germline CDR1 is ENHRY and CDR2 is SYGVKD. The CDR3 sequence: CAISPGPATNEKLFF. In DNA form, the CDR3 reads TGTGCCATCAGTCCGGGGCCTGCAACTAATGAAAAACTGTTTTTT.